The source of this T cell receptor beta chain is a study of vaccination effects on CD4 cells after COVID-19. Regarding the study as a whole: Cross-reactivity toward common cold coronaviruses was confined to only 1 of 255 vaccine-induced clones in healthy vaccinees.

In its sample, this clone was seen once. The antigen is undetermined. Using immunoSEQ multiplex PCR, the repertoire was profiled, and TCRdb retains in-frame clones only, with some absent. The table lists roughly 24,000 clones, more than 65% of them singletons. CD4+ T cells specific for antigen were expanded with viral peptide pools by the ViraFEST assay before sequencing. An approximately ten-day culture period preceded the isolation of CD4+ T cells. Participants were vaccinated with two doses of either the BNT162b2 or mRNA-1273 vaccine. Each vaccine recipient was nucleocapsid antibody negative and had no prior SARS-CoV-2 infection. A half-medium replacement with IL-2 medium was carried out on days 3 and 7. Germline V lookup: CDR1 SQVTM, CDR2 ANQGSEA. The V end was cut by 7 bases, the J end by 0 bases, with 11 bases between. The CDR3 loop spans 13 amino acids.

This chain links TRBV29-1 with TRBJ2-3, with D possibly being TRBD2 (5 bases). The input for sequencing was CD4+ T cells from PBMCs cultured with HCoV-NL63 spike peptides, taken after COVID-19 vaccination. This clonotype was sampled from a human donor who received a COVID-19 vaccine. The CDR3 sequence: CSAKGGSTDTQYF. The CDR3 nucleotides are TGCAGCGCTAAGGGCGGGAGCACAGATACGCAGTATTTT.